These 22 T cell receptor beta chains were sequenced from one sample in a study of blood T cell repertoires in COVID-19. Data came from immunoSEQ multiplex PCR; TCRdb stores just in-frame clones and leaves some out. This table holds fewer than 80,000 clones, around 90% found once. The sequenced sample consisted of peripheral blood. These TCRs come from a man between 50 and 59 years old with acute or convalescent COVID-19.

The chain joins TRBV5-1 to TRBJ1-5; D is perhaps TRBD1 (6 bases). Germline V gives CDR1 SGHRS, CDR2 YFSETQ. The CDR3 contains 16 residues. With 3 bases removed from V and 3 bases from J, the gap between germline ends came to 16 bases. Written as DNA, the CDR3 is TGCGCCAGCAGCTATGAACCCTGGACAGACAATCAGCCCCAGCATTTT. It yields the protein CASSYEPWTDNQPQHF.

This chain joins TRBV29-1 and TRBJ2-5; D is perhaps TRBD1 (7 bases). V was shortened by 1 base and J by 5 bases, with 8 bases between the two germline ends. CDR1 SQVTM and CDR2 ANQGSEA come from the germline V gene. The CDR3 extends over 12 amino acids. The CDR3 sequence: CSVEAGGETQYF. The CDR3 region has the DNA TGCAGCGTTGAAGCAGGGGGGGAGACCCAGTACTTC. Based on the CDR3 plus reference TRBV29-1 and TRBJ2-5, the full variable domain is SAVISQKPSRDICQRGTSLTIQCQVDSQVTMMFWYRQQPGQSLTLIATANQGSEATYESGFVIDKFPISRPNLTFSTLTVSNMSPEDSSIYLCSVEAGGETQYFGPGTRLLVL.

The chain combines TRBV6-5 with TRBJ2-1, with TRBD2 matching 14 bases. V shed 4 bases and J 12 bases; nucleotides not matched to a gene: 11. The germline V gene encodes CDR1 MNHEY and CDR2 SVGAGI. CDR3 length equals 16 residues. The CDR3 loop is CASSSGTSGGGVGQFF. Written as DNA, the CDR3 is TGTGCCAGCAGTTCCGGGACTAGCGGGGGAGGAGTCGGGCAGTTCTTC.

CDR3 bases: TGCGCCAGCAGCTTGGGACTAGCAGGTGATACGCAGTATTTT. It translates to CASSLGLAGDTQYF. This chain uses TRBV5-1 with TRBJ2-3; 7 nucleotides line up with TRBD2. Germline V gene lookup returns CDR1 SGHRS and CDR2 YFSETQ. The CDR3 sequence is 14 residues long. The V and J ends lost 0 bases and 6 bases, in that order; junction bases with no gene match: 4.

The chain recombines TRBV12-5 with TRBJ1-2; TRBD1 agrees at 7 bases. V gave up 6 bases and J gave up 4 bases; unmatched junction bases: 14. Germline V gene lookup returns CDR1 LGHNT and CDR2 FRNRAP. The CDR3 sequence is 16 residues long. The DNA of the CDR3 is TGTGCTAGTGGCCCAAATACGGGACAGATCTTCTATGGCTACACCTTC. This encodes CASGPNTGQIFYGYTF.

J is TRBJ2-5 and V is TRBV15; 10 nucleotides line up with TRBD2. The CDR3 consists of 15 residues. The J segment lost 5 bases and the V segment lost 0 bases, leaving 3 bases of the junction unmatched. Germline CDR1 and CDR2: LNHNV and YYDKDF (reference sequence). CDR3 DNA sequence: TGTGCCACCAGCAGAGATCTAGCGGGAGCGGAGACCCAGTACTTC. Translation gives CATSRDLAGAETQYF.

This chain connects TRBV6-1 to TRBJ1-3; maybe TRBD1 (6 bases). The ends were cut back, 0 bases at V and 8 bases at J, with 14 bases in the middle. This CDR3 contains 15 residues. Per the germline V gene, CDR1 is MNHNS and CDR2 is SASEGT. CDR3 nucleotide sequence: TGTGCCAGCAGTGAAGCATTTCTGACAGGCTACACCATATATTTT. It codes for CASSEAFLTGYTIYF.

The chain joins TRBV13 to TRBJ2-3; the match to TRBD1 covers 11 bases. The CDR3 is made up of 15 amino acids. Looked up from germline, CDR1 is PRHDT and CDR2 is FYEKMQ (reference sequence). J lost 5 bases, V lost 3 bases, and 4 bases had no gene match. This CDR3 is CASSLGQGVRDTQYF. In nucleotides, the CDR3 is TGTGCCAGCAGCTTGGGACAGGGGGTCAGAGATACGCAGTATTTT.

This rearrangement joins TRBV6-5 to TRBJ2-2, with a weak D call TRBD2 (6 bases). The V gene lost 2 bases and the J gene lost 4 bases, with 11 bases spanning the gap. From germline, CDR1 is MNHEY and CDR2 SVGAGI. The CDR3 has 15 residues. CDR3 region: CASSYTPGVTGELFF. The CDR3 bases are TGTGCCAGCAGTTACACTCCGGGGGTCACCGGGGAGCTGTTTTTT.

The rearrangement joins TRBV30 to TRBJ2-5; maybe TRBD1 (5 bases). Trimming took off 4 bases at V and 3 bases at J, with 6 bases between the two ends. The germline V gene encodes CDR1 GTSNPN and CDR2 SVGIG (reference sequence). CDR3 size: 11 residues. In DNA, the CDR3 is TGTGCCTGGACAGGGAAAGAGACCCAGTACTTC. This gives the protein CAWTGKETQYF. Drawing the rest from reference TRBV30 and TRBJ2-5, the complete variable domain is SQTIHQWPATLVQPVGSPLSLECTVEGTSNPNLYWYRQAAGRGLQLLFYSVGIGQISSEVPQNLSASRPQDRQFILSSKKLLLSDSGFYLCAWTGKETQYFGPGTRLLVL.

The chain is built from TRBV7-2 and TRBJ2-7; D might be TRBD1 (5 bases). CDR1 and CDR2 from the germline V gene are SGHTA and FQGNSA. The V end was cut by 2 bases, the J end by 7 bases, with 15 bases between. The CDR3 contains 14 residues. This chain's CDR3 is CASSLWGRGSEQYF. CDR3 bases: TGTGCCAGCAGCTTATGGGGTAGGGGCTCAGAGCAGTACTTC.

The rearrangement uses TRBV4-3 and TRBJ1-1; D is ambiguous. V was pared by 1 base and J by 0 bases, with 9 bases between. Germline values: CDR1 LGHNA, CDR2 YSLEER. CDR3 size: 15 residues. The CDR3 coding sequence is TGCGCCAGCAGCCAAGGGCAGTTGCTGAACACTGAAGCTTTCTTT. This sequence encodes CASSQGQLLNTEAFF.

This sequence joins TRBV11-3 and TRBJ2-7; D possibly corresponds to TRBD1 (5 bases). This CDR3 is built from 13 residues. The germline CDR1 and CDR2 sequences are SGHNT and YENEEA. The ends were cut back, 0 bases at V and 12 bases at J, with 15 bases in the middle. CDR3 nucleotide sequence: TGTGCCAGCAGCTTAGATGGGTCCCAGGGTGGGTACTTC. This encodes CASSLDGSQGGYF.

This clone was seen a single time. The chain couples TRBV6-2 or TRBV6-3 to TRBJ2-7, with D maybe TRBD2 (5 bases). The CDR3 length is 15 residues. Germline CDR1 reads MNHEY; CDR2 reads SVGEGT. With 5 bases removed from V and 3 bases from J, the gap between germline ends came to 17 bases. The CDR3 DNA follows: TGTGCCAGCAGTCCCCCTCGGACTGGGAACTACGAGCAGTACTTC. Protein sequence: CASSPPRTGNYEQYF.

V gene TRBV12-3 or TRBV12-4 combines with J gene TRBJ2-3; 7 bases are a match to TRBD2. Unmatched junction bases numbered 2, after V lost 3 bases and J lost 5 bases. This CDR3 has 13 amino acids. The CDR3 bases are TGTGCCAGCAGTTTGAGCGGGAAAGATACGCAGTATTTT. It is translated as CASSLSGKDTQYF.

V is TRBV5-1 and J is TRBJ1-1, with 7 bases lining up with TRBD1. The length of the CDR3 is 14 residues. Germline-derived CDR1 and CDR2 are SGHRS and YFSETQ. Trimming took 7 bases from V and 3 from J; bases not matched to a gene: 9. The CDR3 loop reads CASGRQGLDTEAFF. Written as DNA, the CDR3 is TGCGCCAGCGGGAGACAGGGATTAGACACTGAAGCTTTCTTT.

The chain uses TRBV11-2 and TRBJ2-5; 8 nucleotides agree with TRBD2. Germline V lookup: CDR1 SGHAT, CDR2 FQNNGV. The CDR3 contains 14 residues. J lost 7 bases, V lost 5 bases, and 9 bases had no gene match. The DNA of the CDR3 is TGTGCCAGCAGCATCAGCGGGAGCGGCGGGACCCAGTACTTC. Translated, it gives CASSISGSGGTQYF.

This clone appeared a single time. The J gene is TRBJ2-3, the V gene TRBV7-9; D is unclear. The CDR3 sequence is 13 residues long. CDR1 SEHNR and CDR2 FQNEAQ come from the germline V gene (reference sequence). Trimming removed 5 bases from V and 2 bases from J, with 8 bases in between. The CDR3 nucleotides are TGTGCCAGCAGCCTCAGGAACACAGATACGCAGTATTTT. Its translation: CASSLRNTDTQYF.

This clone was counted once. The sample holds other DNA sequences that translate to the same CDR3. The DNA for the CDR3 is TGTGCCAGCAGTGAAAGGCGGGATCAGCCCCAGCATTTT. Residues: CASSERRDQPQHF. The chain recombines TRBV6-1 with TRBJ1-5; D remains ambiguous. Germline V gives CDR1 MNHNS, CDR2 SASEGT. Between the trimmed V and J ends, which lost 2 bases and 5 bases, there was a span of 7 bases. This CDR3 is built from 13 residues.

The rearrangement links TRBV7-2 to TRBJ2-3; D perhaps matches TRBD2 (6 bases). This CDR3 is 15 amino acids long. The germline V and J ends were trimmed by 5 bases and 1 base, with 13 bases remaining between them. Germline V gene lookup returns CDR1 SGHTA and CDR2 FQGNSA. The CDR3 region has the DNA TGTGCCAGCAGCCAAGGAGGGATCCGCACAGATACGCAGTATTTT. It codes for CASSQGGIRTDTQYF. The full variable domain, rest sourced from reference TRBV7-2 and TRBJ2-3, is GAGVSQSPSNKVTEKGKDVELRCDPISGHTALYWYRQSLGQGLEFLIYFQGNSAPDKSGLPSDRFSAERTGGSVSTLTIQRTQQEDSAVYLCASSQGGIRTDTQYFGPGTRLTVL.

The chain joins TRBV7-2 to TRBJ1-6; D remains ambiguous. Germline lookup yields CDR1 SGHTA and CDR2 FQGNSA. The CDR3 is 15 amino acids. Trimming took off 1 base at V and 7 bases at J, with 11 bases between the two ends. The CDR3 reads CASSLGLGQNSPLHF. In DNA, the CDR3 is TGTGCCAGCAGCTTAGGGCTGGGCCAAAATTCACCCCTCCACTTT.

The chain uses TRBV27 and TRBJ2-3; TRBD2 aligns across 11 bases. CDR1 is MNHEY and CDR2 is SMNVEV in the germline V gene (reference sequence). The V gene end was trimmed by 4 bases and the J gene end by 0 bases; junction bases not matched to a gene: 0. The CDR3 is 15 residues long. CDR3 region: CASSWTSGSTDTQYF. The CDR3 DNA sequence: TGTGCCAGCAGTTGGACTAGCGGGAGCACAGATACGCAGTATTTT.